The next 14 T cell receptor beta chains were all read from a single sample in a study of cytomegalovirus exposure and HLA in healthy donors. Sequencing used immunoSEQ multiplex PCR; TCRdb keeps in-frame clones, though not all of them. This table has roughly 150,000 clones, 85% to 90% appearing once. The source material was PBMCs. Receptor source: a man aged 18 to 35 in good health and CMV-seropositive.

A word on this clone: The sample contains more than one DNA sequence encoding this CDR3. The chain uses TRBV29-1 and TRBJ2-7; a possible D gene is TRBD2 (6 bases). CDR3 length: 11 residues. Germline values: CDR1 SQVTM, CDR2 ANQGSEA. Trimming removed 5 bases at V and 4 bases at J, with 9 bases between. The CDR3 sequence is CSVSRGYEQYF. DNA of the CDR3: TGCAGCGTTTCGCGGGGTTACGAGCAGTACTTC.

The chain uses TRBV5-1 and TRBJ2-1; tentative D call: TRBD2 (6 bases). Germline values: CDR1 SGHRS, CDR2 YFSETQ. V lost 4 bases and J 10 bases, leaving 18 bases between the germline ends. The CDR3 covers 14 residues. The CDR3 loop reads CASSRGDSLGEQFF. For the CDR3, the DNA is TGCGCCAGCAGCCGTGGGGACTCCCTTGGGGAGCAGTTCTTC.

The V call is TRBV7-2, the J call TRBJ2-4, with TRBD2 matching over 10 bases. After removal of 5 bases from V and 2 bases from J, the junction contained 6 bases not matched to a gene. This CDR3 spans 16 amino acids. Germline lookup yields CDR1 SGHTA and CDR2 FQGNSA. The CDR3 DNA reads as TGTGCCAGCAGCCAGGGACTAGCGTCCCCCAAAAACATTCAGTACTTC. This encodes CASSQGLASPKNIQYF.

The chain joins TRBV7-8 to TRBJ2-3; TRBD2 matches at 11 bases. The length of the CDR3 is 16 residues. With 5 bases clipped from V and 2 bases from J, the junction kept 6 bases outside the gene matches. Germline V gene sequence: CDR1 SGHVS, CDR2 FQNEAQ. The CDR3 DNA follows: TGTGCCAGCAGCCCCCGACTAGCGGGAAACACAGATACGCAGTATTTT. It codes for CASSPRLAGNTDTQYF. Supplemented by reference TRBV7-8 and TRBJ2-3, the full variable domain reads GAGVSQSPRYKVAKRGQDVALRCDPISGHVSLFWYQQALGQGPEFLTYFQNEAQLDKSGLPSDRFFAERPEGSVSTLKIQRTQQEDSAVYLCASSPRLAGNTDTQYFGPGTRLTVL.

The chain employs TRBV27 and TRBJ2-7; 8 positions match TRBD1. Germline CDR1 MNHEY, CDR2 SMNVEV (reference sequence). Germline trimming cut 6 bases from V and 1 base from J; bases unmatched to any gene: 5. This CDR3 comprises 14 residues. The CDR3, as DNA: TGTGCCAGCAGGAAACAGGGGGATTCCTACGAGCAGTACTTC. It encodes CASRKQGDSYEQYF.

Only one count was recorded for this clone. V gene TRBV27 combines with J gene TRBJ2-1; tentatively, D is TRBD2 (6 bases). V was cut by 2 bases and J by 0 bases, with 8 bases left in between. CDR1 and CDR2 (germline): MNHEY, SMNVEV (reference sequence). CDR3 size: 15 residues. The CDR3 loop is CASSLGGSSYNEQFF. In nucleotides, the CDR3 is TGTGCCAGCAGTTTAGGGGGGAGCTCCTACAATGAGCAGTTCTTC.

The chain uses TRBV6-5 and TRBJ2-1; 7 bases line up with TRBD2. The CDR3 loop spans 13 amino acids. Germline CDR1 is MNHEY and CDR2 is SVGAGI. After removal of 10 bases from V and 2 bases from J, the junction contained 5 bases not matched to a gene. CDR3 protein: CATRLAAYNEQFF. The CDR3, as DNA: TGTGCCACACGCCTAGCGGCCTACAATGAGCAGTTCTTC.

V gene TRBV11-3 combines with J gene TRBJ2-1, with TRBD2 identical over 7 bases. V lost 6 bases and J lost 2; bases outside the gene matches: 7. CDR1 SGHNT and CDR2 YENEEA come from the germline V gene. The CDR3 loop spans 15 amino acids. CDR3 residues: CASSLGGDTYNEQFF. The DNA for the CDR3 is TGTGCCAGCAGTTTGGGAGGGGATACCTACAATGAGCAGTTCTTC.

The rearrangement joins TRBV18 to TRBJ1-4; TRBD1 is a possible D gene (5 bases). Germline lookup yields CDR1 KGHSH and CDR2 LQKENI. The CDR3 length is 15 residues. Trimming pared 6 bases from V and 4 bases from J, leaving 15 bases between. The CDR3 reads CASSPSGVSNEKLFF. The CDR3 nucleotides read TGTGCCAGCTCCCCCTCGGGGGTGAGTAATGAAAAACTGTTTTTT.

The V gene is TRBV27, the J gene TRBJ2-1; 9 bases match TRBD2. The CDR3 sequence is 16 residues long. The trim removed 4 bases at V and 8 bases at J, leaving 12 bases unmatched. Germline CDR1 MNHEY, CDR2 SMNVEV (reference sequence). The CDR3 DNA reads TGTGCCAGCAGTTGGGGGTGGGCTAGCGGGAATCATGAGCAGTTCTTC. As protein: CASSWGWASGNHEQFF.

The chain couples TRBV29-1 to TRBJ2-3; 7 bases agree with TRBD2. V shed 4 bases, J shed 3 bases, and the junction held 1 base outside the gene matches. The CDR3 has 12 residues. Looked up from germline, CDR1 is SQVTM and CDR2 is ANQGSEA. CDR3 DNA: TGCAGCGTTGCTAGCGGAACAGATACGCAGTATTTT. This translates into CSVASGTDTQYF.

This rearrangement joins TRBV30 to TRBJ1-5; TRBD1 might be the D (5 bases). V lost 0 bases to trimming and J lost 6 bases, with 9 bases between them. The CDR3 extends over 13 amino acids. Germline lookup yields CDR1 GTSNPN and CDR2 SVGIG (reference sequence). The CDR3 DNA sequence: TGTGCCTGGAGTGTACAGGAGGGTCAGCCCCAGCATTTT. Amino acids: CAWSVQEGQPQHF. The whole variable domain, remainder taken from reference TRBV30 and TRBJ1-5, is SQTIHQWPATLVQPVGSPLSLECTVEGTSNPNLYWYRQAAGRGLQLLFYSVGIGQISSEVPQNLSASRPQDRQFILSSKKLLLSDSGFYLCAWSVQEGQPQHFGDGTRLSIL.

This clone was counted a single time. The chain couples TRBV18 to TRBJ2-1; TRBD1 agrees at 9 bases. The CDR3 loop spans 15 amino acids. Per germline, CDR1 KGHSH and CDR2 LQKENI. V dropped 3 bases and J dropped 6; count of bases not matched to a gene: 6. This CDR3 is CASSPSGQGGNEQFF. CDR3 coding DNA: TGTGCCAGCTCACCGTCGGGACAGGGCGGCAATGAGCAGTTCTTC.

The gene calls are TRBV15 and TRBJ1-2; TRBD1 is a possible D gene (5 bases). CDR3 size: 15 residues. The V gene lost 5 bases and the J gene lost 6 bases, with 19 bases spanning the gap. Germline CDR1 reads LNHNV; CDR2 reads YYDKDF (reference sequence). The CDR3 sequence: CATSHPLAQVNGYTF. The CDR3 DNA sequence: TGTGCCACCAGCCACCCCCTCGCACAGGTGAATGGCTACACCTTC.